A single sample is the source of the 11 T cell receptor beta chains below, sequenced in a study of shared clonotypes between healthy human individuals. Produced via immunoSEQ multiplex PCR; TCRdb's table is partial and in-frame only. Here the sample spans hundreds of thousands of clones, 60% to 75% being singletons. The sequenced sample was memory CD4+ T cells sorted from blood. The subset here: CD45RA-negative fraction. The source of these receptors is a woman between 25 and 40 years old in good health.

The CDR3 sequence: CASSYSSDRVSEQYF. CDR3 nucleotides: TGTGCCAGCAGCTATTCCTCGGACAGGGTATCCGAGCAGTACTTC. This chain links TRBV9 with TRBJ2-7, with 8 bases matching TRBD1. CDR1 is SGDLS and CDR2 is YYNGEE in the germline V gene. The J segment lost 6 bases and the V segment lost 4 bases, leaving 12 bases of the junction unmatched. This CDR3 is 15 amino acids long.

This chain joins TRBV2 and TRBJ2-7; 10 bases map to TRBD2. Germline V gives CDR1 SNHLY, CDR2 FYNNEI. The trim removed 4 bases at V and 6 bases at J, leaving 3 bases unmatched. CDR3 length equals 13 residues. CDR3 sequence: CASSGLAGSEQYF. CDR3 coding DNA: TGTGCCAGCAGTGGACTAGCGGGCAGCGAGCAGTACTTC.

This chain links TRBV28 with TRBJ2-2; 11 nucleotides line up with TRBD2. Looked up from germline, CDR1 is MDHEN and CDR2 is SYDVKM. After removal of 6 bases from V and 7 bases from J, the junction contained 7 bases not matched to a gene. The CDR3 sequence is 15 residues long. CDR3 region: CASSTRLAGLGELFF. DNA for the CDR3: TGTGCCAGCAGCACTCGACTAGCGGGACTCGGGGAGCTGTTTTTT.

Concerning this clone: The same CDR3 can be traced to other DNA sequences in this sample. V usage is TRBV5-1 and J usage is TRBJ1-2, with D perhaps matching TRBD1 (5 bases). The V end was cut by 0 bases, the J end by 4 bases, with 10 bases between. This CDR3 contains 14 residues. In germline, CDR1 is SGHRS, CDR2 YFSETQ. In DNA, the CDR3 is TGCGCCAGCAGCTTGGGGGACGGATCCTATGGCTACACCTTC. Translation gives CASSLGDGSYGYTF.

In its sample, this clone was seen a few times. The CDR3 here is CASRRTGDSNQPQHF. The DNA for the CDR3 is TGTGCCAGCAGACGGACAGGGGATAGCAATCAGCCCCAGCATTTT. The chain recombines TRBV6-5 with TRBJ1-5; 9 bases are a match to TRBD1. Germline V gene lookup returns CDR1 MNHEY and CDR2 SVGAGI. V was pared by 6 bases and J by 0 bases, with 3 bases of the junction left unmatched. The CDR3 loop spans 15 amino acids.

This clone occurred a few times. V usage is TRBV14 and J usage is TRBJ2-1; D unclear. CDR1 and CDR2 from the germline V gene are SGHDN and FVKESK. Trimming took 3 bases from V and 9 from J, leaving 9 bases between them. The CDR3 length is 12 residues. The CDR3 here is CASSQSGVEQFF. CDR3 in DNA: TGTGCCAGCAGCCAGTCAGGAGTTGAGCAGTTCTTC.

The V and J genes are TRBV25-1 and TRBJ2-1; 7 bases are shared with TRBD1. Germline lookup yields CDR1 MGHDK and CDR2 SYGVNS. This CDR3 comprises 13 residues. Trimming took 10 bases from V and 10 from J; bases not matched to a gene: 13. CDR3 sequence: CATGTAAYGEQFF. The CDR3 coding sequence is TGTGCCACCGGGACAGCCGCCTATGGGGAGCAGTTCTTC. Filled out from reference TRBV25-1 and TRBJ2-1, the complete variable domain reads EADIYQTPRYLVIGTGKKITLECSQTMGHDKMYWYQQDPGMELHLIHYSYGVNSTEKGDLSSESTVSRIRTEHFPLTLESARPSHTSQYLCATGTAAYGEQFFGPGTRLTVL.

The V and J genes are TRBV28 and TRBJ1-4, with D perhaps matching TRBD1 (6 bases). The CDR3 covers 16 residues. Deletions cut 4 bases from V and 7 bases from J, with 19 bases between. Germline V gene lookup returns CDR1 MDHEN and CDR2 SYDVKM. The CDR3 coding sequence is TGTGCCAGCAGTTGGGAAAAGTATAGGGGGGTTGAAAAACTGTTTTTT. It translates to CASSWEKYRGVEKLFF.

The chain uses TRBV10-2 and TRBJ2-3; 14 bases align to TRBD2. CDR1 and CDR2 from the germline V gene are WSHSY and SAAADI. J was trimmed by 4 bases and V by 6 bases; bases with no gene match: 9. This CDR3 spans 17 amino acids. The CDR3 loop reads CASSTGTSGRVADTQYF. Here the CDR3 DNA reads TGCGCCAGCAGCACCGGGACTAGCGGGAGAGTTGCAGATACGCAGTATTTT.

This clone was found a few times. The CDR3 DNA sequence: TGTGCCAGCAGCCTTACCGGGACAGGGATTCGAGTAGCAACTAATGAAAAACTGTTTTTT. This codes for CASSLTGTGIRVATNEKLFF. The V and J genes are TRBV4-2 and TRBJ1-4; 9 bases fit TRBD1. Trimming took 4 bases from V and 0 from J; bases not matched to a gene: 15. CDR1 and CDR2 from the germline V gene are LGHNA and YNFKEQ. The CDR3 is 20 amino acids.

CDR3 bases: TGTGCCAGCAGCTTAATACAGGCAAACTATGGCTACACCTTC. Translation: CASSLIQANYGYTF. V gene TRBV7-9 combines with J gene TRBJ1-2, with D possibly matching TRBD1 (5 bases). Trimming stripped 2 bases from V and 2 bases from J, with 9 bases between. The CDR3 spans 14 residues. Germline V gives CDR1 SEHNR, CDR2 FQNEAQ (reference sequence).